Each of the 14 T cell receptor beta chains below was sequenced from the same sample in a study of OX40 agonist ivuxolimab in advanced cancers. Produced via immunoSEQ multiplex PCR; TCRdb's table is partial and in-frame only. In the table there are tens of thousands of clones, more than 70% of which are singletons. The material was CD4+ or CD8+ T cells sorted from blood, obtained in a trial of the OX40 agonist ivuxolimab. The source is an adult with an advanced solid tumor such as melanoma, head and neck, liver or kidney cancer.

By sample share, this clone is medium-sized. The rearrangement joins TRBV28 to TRBJ2-7; TRBD1 or TRBD2 may be the D gene (5 bases each). With 0 bases removed from V and 6 bases from J, the gap between germline ends came to 18 bases. There are 16 residues in the CDR3. Germline V gene sequence: CDR1 MDHEN, CDR2 SYDVKM. The chain's CDR3 is CASSLWEEGERGEQYF. Written as DNA, the CDR3 is TGTGCCAGCAGTTTATGGGAGGAAGGGGAGAGGGGCGAGCAGTACTTC.

This chain joins TRBV29-1 and TRBJ1-2, with unresolved D. CDR1 and CDR2 from the germline V gene are SQVTM and ANQGSEA. Trimming shortened V by 1 base and J by 4 bases, and 13 bases separated the two germline ends. This CDR3 has 14 amino acids. The CDR3 DNA is TGCAGCGTTGAAGGGTCCCAGTCTAGCTATGGCTACACCTTC. It codes for CSVEGSQSSYGYTF. The full variable domain, in which reference TRBV29-1 and TRBJ1-2 provide the parts outside the CDR3, is SAVISQKPSRDICQRGTSLTIQCQVDSQVTMMFWYRQQPGQSLTLIATANQGSEATYESGFVIDKFPISRPNLTFSTLTVSNMSPEDSSIYLCSVEGSQSSYGYTFGSGTRLTVV.

The chain uses TRBV9 and TRBJ2-7; TRBD1 is a possible D gene (5 bases). Germline CDR1 is SGDLS and CDR2 is YYNGEE. The length of the CDR3 is 15 residues. Trimming shortened V by 5 bases and J by 6 bases, and 21 bases separated the two germline ends. CDR3 residues: CASRAIDSQRAEQYF. In DNA, the CDR3 is TGTGCCAGCAGGGCCATCGACAGCCAACGGGCCGAGCAGTACTTC.

The CDR3 DNA reads TGTGCCAGCAGCCAAGATTATTATGGCCCTGAAAAACTGTTTTTT. Translating it yields CASSQDYYGPEKLFF. J is TRBJ1-4 and V is TRBV4-2; no definite D call. V was pared by 0 bases and J by 7 bases, with 12 bases between. CDR3 length: 15 residues. Germline lookup yields CDR1 LGHNA and CDR2 YNFKEQ.

The rearrangement joins TRBV5-1 to TRBJ1-2; no definite D call. This CDR3 region has 13 residues. The ends were cut back, 0 bases at V and 5 bases at J, with 8 bases in the middle. Germline CDR1 SGHRS, CDR2 YFSETQ. The chain's CDR3 is CASSLEPEYGYTF. Here the CDR3 DNA reads TGCGCCAGCAGCTTGGAGCCCGAATATGGCTACACCTTC.

This clone has just one count. The gene calls are TRBV6-6 and TRBJ1-1; TRBD1 might be the D (5 bases). This CDR3 contains 15 residues. Trimming cost V 0 bases and J 1 base, with 9 bases left between them. The germline gives CDR1 MNHNY, CDR2 SVGAGI (reference sequence). CDR3 bases: TGTGCCAGCAGTTACTCGCAGGGACGGAACACTGAAGCTTTCTTT. Translation: CASSYSQGRNTEAFF.

V and J are TRBV28 and TRBJ2-3; D remains ambiguous. CDR3 length: 12 amino acids. V was cut by 6 bases and J by 2 bases, with 6 bases left in between. CDR1 is MDHEN and CDR2 is SYDVKM in the germline V gene. This chain's CDR3 is CASRGNTDTQYF. CDR3 in DNA: TGTGCCAGCAGGGGGAACACAGATACGCAGTATTTT.

The chain has TRBV28 and TRBJ1-1; D is undetermined. The germline V and J ends were trimmed by 5 bases and 11 bases, with 18 bases remaining between them. The CDR3 runs 13 residues. Germline V gives CDR1 MDHEN, CDR2 SYDVKM. The CDR3 loop reads CASSVLPAPTAFF. CDR3 DNA: TGTGCCAGCAGTGTCCTCCCGGCCCCGACTGCTTTCTTT.

The V and J genes are TRBV5-6 and TRBJ1-1; possible D gene TRBD1, 5 bases. The CDR3 has 16 amino acids. Trimming shortened V by 4 bases and J by 2 bases, and 18 bases separated the two germline ends. CDR1 and CDR2 from the germline V gene are SGHDT and YYEEEE. The CDR3 sequence is CASSHFLRDDNTEAFF. CDR3 sequence (DNA): TGTGCCAGCAGCCACTTTCTCCGGGACGACAACACTGAAGCTTTCTTT.

The chain uses TRBV28 and TRBJ1-2; unclear D gene. The ends were cut back, 4 bases at V and 8 bases at J, with 11 bases in the middle. The germline CDR1 and CDR2 sequences are MDHEN and SYDVKM. The CDR3 extends over 12 amino acids. The CDR3 DNA reads TGTGCCAGCAGTTCTTGGGTAGGGGGCTACACCTTC. Protein: CASSSWVGGYTF.

The V and J genes are TRBV18 and TRBJ2-7; tentatively, D is TRBD1 (5 bases). V was cut by 5 bases and J by 1 base, with 9 bases left in between. Germline assignment: CDR1 KGHSH and CDR2 LQKENI. The CDR3 runs to 13 residues. The CDR3 protein is CASSWGTSYEQYF. For the CDR3, the DNA is TGTGCCAGCTCATGGGGCACTTCCTACGAGCAGTACTTC.

The gene calls are TRBV6-4 and TRBJ2-1; no clear D. V was clipped by 0 bases and J by 5 bases, with 8 bases between them. From germline, CDR1 is MRHNA and CDR2 SNTAGT. The CDR3 is 14 amino acids. CDR3 in amino acids: CASSDSGNHNEQFF. CDR3 coding DNA: TGTGCCAGCAGTGACTCGGGGAATCACAATGAGCAGTTCTTC.

The chain is built from TRBV6-6 and TRBJ2-7; a weak D match, TRBD2 (6 bases). The germline CDR1 and CDR2 sequences are MNHNY and SVGAGI (reference sequence). Trimming took 6 bases from V and 5 from J, leaving 20 bases between them. The CDR3 is 15 residues long. Here the CDR3 reads CASRIRAAGLDEQYF. CDR3 DNA: TGTGCCAGCAGAATCCGGGCTGCGGGACTCGACGAGCAGTACTTC.

The rearrangement joins TRBV19 to TRBJ1-5, with TRBD1 matching over 10 bases. The V and J ends lost 4 bases and 4 bases, in that order; junction bases with no gene match: 1. This CDR3 contains 14 residues. The V gene's germline CDR1 is LNHDA and CDR2 SQIVND (reference sequence). The CDR3 nucleotides are TGTGCCAGTAGTAAGGACAGGGGGAATCAGCCCCAGCATTTT. Encoded protein: CASSKDRGNQPQHF.